One and the same sample provided the 26 T cell receptor beta chains below, sequenced in a study of T cell responses to AZD1222 COVID-19 vaccine. Method: immunoSEQ multiplex PCR; TCRdb's copy keeps in-frame clones and lacks some. The sample contains under 95,000 clones, around 89% of which appear only once. The sample here was peripheral blood, taken on day 0 of AZD1222 vaccination. All receptors derive from an adult in good health.

This chain joins TRBV4-1 and TRBJ1-1, with a tentative D call TRBD1 (6 bases). V was clipped by 4 bases and J by 2 bases, with 14 bases between them. CDR1 and CDR2 from the germline V gene are MGHRA and YSYEKL. CDR3 size: 15 residues. CDR3 sequence: CASSPPWTDNTEAFF. CDR3 nucleotide sequence: TGCGCCAGCAGCCCGCCATGGACAGACAACACTGAAGCTTTCTTT.

The CDR3 sequence: CASSQGTGNTGELFF. In nucleotides, the CDR3 is TGTGCCAGCAGCCAGGGGACAGGGAACACCGGGGAGCTGTTTTTT. This chain joins TRBV14 and TRBJ2-2; 8 nucleotides line up with TRBD1. The length of the CDR3 is 15 residues. CDR1 is SGHDN and CDR2 is FVKESK in the germline V gene. The junction had 1 base not matched to a gene; V was cut back by 3 bases and J by 1 base.

The chain recombines TRBV7-3 with TRBJ2-5, with D hard to call. The V gene lost 3 bases and the J gene lost 3 bases, with 8 bases spanning the gap. The CDR3 contains 13 residues. Germline V CDR1 and CDR2: SGHTA, FQGTGA. Here the CDR3 DNA reads TGTGCCAGCAGCTTCCGGGCAGAAGAGACCCAGTACTTC. Its protein product is CASSFRAEETQYF.

The V call is TRBV27, the J call TRBJ1-1, with no clear D. This CDR3 is 15 amino acids long. V was shortened by 6 bases and J by 0 bases, with 14 bases between the two germline ends. In germline, CDR1 is MNHEY, CDR2 SMNVEV (reference sequence). The CDR3 DNA reads as TGTGCCAGCAGCTCGCCTGGGAAGATGAACACTGAAGCTTTCTTT. This translates into CASSSPGKMNTEAFF.

V gene TRBV6-5 combines with J gene TRBJ2-3; D call uncertain. CDR1 is MNHEY and CDR2 is SVGAGI in the germline V gene. The CDR3 is made up of 13 amino acids. Trimming stripped 4 bases from V and 7 bases from J, with 12 bases between. As DNA, the CDR3 is TGTGCCAGCAGTTCTTCCGGGCAGCATACGCAGTATTTT. It codes for CASSSSGQHTQYF.

This rearrangement joins TRBV4-1 to TRBJ1-1, with TRBD1 identical over 8 bases. This CDR3 is 15 amino acids long. Trimming at V came to 0 bases and at J to 4 bases, leaving 4 bases not matched to a gene. Germline V gives CDR1 MGHRA, CDR2 YSYEKL. The CDR3 loop reads CASSQETGDGTEAFF. CDR3 nucleotide sequence: TGCGCCAGCAGCCAAGAGACAGGGGATGGCACTGAAGCTTTCTTT.

J is TRBJ1-6 and V is TRBV7-9; D is unresolved. In germline, CDR1 is SEHNR, CDR2 FQNEAQ (reference sequence). V shed 5 bases and J shed 0 bases, with 11 bases lying between them. CDR3 size: 16 residues. The CDR3 is CASSASPSSYNSPLHF. CDR3 coding DNA: TGTGCCAGCAGCGCCTCGCCAAGCTCCTATAATTCACCCCTCCACTTT.

The chain recombines TRBV12-2 with TRBJ1-2. TRBV12-2 is flagged as a pseudogene. There are 19 residues in the CDR3. The CDR3 reads CASRLITRDGVPLGYGYTF. DNA for the CDR3: TGTGCAAGTCGCTTAATTACCCGGGACGGAGTACCGCTAGGGTATGGCTACACCTTC.

V and J are TRBV7-9 and TRBJ1-2, with D unclear. V lost 3 bases and J lost 5, with 13 bases in between. The germline gives CDR1 SEHNR, CDR2 FQNEAQ (reference sequence). The CDR3 is 14 amino acids. The CDR3 sequence is CASSFSLKGYGYTF. In nucleotides, the CDR3 is TGTGCCAGCAGCTTTTCTTTAAAGGGATATGGCTACACCTTC. The full variable domain, completed using reference TRBV7-9 and TRBJ1-2, is DTGVSQNPRHKITKRGQNVTFRCDPISEHNRLYWYRQTLGQGPEFLTYFQNEAQLEKSRLLSDRFSAERPKGSFSTLEIQRTEQGDSAMYLCASSFSLKGYGYTFGSGTRLTVV.

The gene calls are TRBV6-5 and TRBJ1-1; tentatively, D is TRBD1 (5 bases). The CDR3 contains 14 residues. Looked up from germline, CDR1 is MNHEY and CDR2 is SVGAGI. Trimming left V 0 bases short and J 3 bases short, with 8 bases between. The CDR3 protein is CASSYSGVDTEAFF. Here the CDR3 DNA reads TGTGCCAGCAGTTACTCAGGGGTTGACACTGAAGCTTTCTTT.

Only one count was recorded for this clone. V usage is TRBV4-2 and J usage is TRBJ2-1; D tentatively fits TRBD1 or TRBD2 (5 bases each). Germline V gives CDR1 LGHNA, CDR2 YNFKEQ. V lost 3 bases and J 6 bases, leaving 21 bases between the germline ends. This CDR3 has 17 residues. DNA of the CDR3: TGTGCCAGCAGCCAGGGACCCGCCAGACAGAAAACCAATGAGCAGTTCTTC. It encodes CASSQGPARQKTNEQFF.

This clone was observed once. The chain links TRBV5-1 to TRBJ1-1; D possibly corresponds to TRBD1 (5 bases). The CDR3 contains 14 residues. CDR1 and CDR2 (germline): SGHRS, YFSETQ. Between the trimmed V and J ends, which lost 7 bases and 1 base, there was a span of 14 bases. CDR3 residues: CASRPGSSNTEAFF. In DNA, the CDR3 is TGCGCCAGCCGCCCAGGGTCTTCGAACACTGAAGCTTTCTTT.

The chain has TRBV18 and TRBJ1-2; a possible D gene is TRBD1 (5 bases). Per germline, CDR1 KGHSH and CDR2 LQKENI. The V gene lost 3 bases and the J gene lost 8 bases, with 13 bases spanning the gap. There are 13 residues in the CDR3. Written as DNA, the CDR3 is TGTGCCAGCTCACCTTCCCAGGGAGACGGCTACACCTTC. Translating it yields CASSPSQGDGYTF.

The chain uses TRBV9 and TRBJ2-3, with 7 positions matching TRBD1. CDR1 and CDR2 (germline): SGDLS, YYNGEE. This CDR3 is built from 16 residues. V shed 7 bases and J 6 bases; nucleotides not matched to a gene: 17. The CDR3 loop reads CASGQRGTALSDTQYF. The DNA for the CDR3 is TGTGCCAGCGGCCAACGAGGGACAGCCTTGTCGGATACGCAGTATTTT.

The chain joins TRBV5-1 to TRBJ2-5; 8 bases fit TRBD2. The CDR3 is 15 residues long. The germline gives CDR1 SGHRS, CDR2 YFSETQ. Losses at the gene ends were 4 bases for V and 1 base for J; bases not matched to a gene: 6. The CDR3 loop is CASSMVGGGQETQYF. The CDR3 DNA is TGCGCCAGCAGCATGGTCGGGGGGGGCCAAGAGACCCAGTACTTC.

The gene calls are TRBV7-2 and TRBJ1-1; D gene unclear. V dropped 7 bases and J dropped 8 bases, with 23 bases sitting between them. This CDR3 is built from 15 residues. CDR1 is SGHTA, CDR2 FQGNSA, per germline. The CDR3 protein is CASTRTVTRDVEAFF. The CDR3 DNA sequence: TGTGCCAGCACCCGGACGGTAACTAGAGACGTCGAAGCTTTCTTT.

This CDR3 reads CASSPSRQQAYEQYF. The CDR3 region has the DNA TGTGCCAGCTCACCGAGCCGGCAGCAAGCCTACGAGCAGTACTTC. V usage is TRBV18 and J usage is TRBJ2-7, with D unresolved. The V end lost 3 bases, the J end lost 2 bases, and 14 bases lay between the germline ends. The CDR3 has 15 amino acids. Germline values: CDR1 KGHSH, CDR2 LQKENI. Full variable domain (missing parts from reference TRBV18 and TRBJ2-7): NAGVMQNPRHLVRRRGQEARLRCSPMKGHSHVYWYRQLPEEGLKFMVYLQKENIIDESGMPKERFSAEFPKEGPSILRIQQVVRGDSAAYFCASSPSRQQAYEQYFGPGTRLTVT.

This clone was counted a single time. The rearrangement uses TRBV27 and TRBJ2-3; 12 bases line up with TRBD2. Germline V gene data show CDR1 as MNHEY and CDR2 as SMNVEV (reference sequence). After removal of 8 bases from V and 2 bases from J, the junction contained 5 bases not matched to a gene. The CDR3 spans 15 residues. As DNA, the CDR3 is TGTGCCAGCGGACGGACTAGCGGGGTCACAGATACGCAGTATTTT. It is translated as CASGRTSGVTDTQYF.

The chain couples TRBV7-9 to TRBJ1-6, with D uncertain. Germline CDR1 SEHNR, CDR2 FQNEAQ (reference sequence). V was cut by 6 bases and J by 10 bases, with 19 bases left in between. The CDR3 is made up of 15 amino acids. Written as DNA, the CDR3 is TGTGCCAGCAGTCCTGGAGGTGGTTCCGACTCACCCCTCCACTTT. As protein: CASSPGGGSDSPLHF.

The V and J genes are TRBV20-1 and TRBJ1-2, with TRBD1 identical over 9 bases. The germline V gene encodes CDR1 DFQATT and CDR2 SNEGSKA (reference sequence). V shed 6 bases, J shed 5 bases, and the junction held 1 base outside the gene matches. This CDR3 region has 11 residues. CDR3 coding DNA: TGCAGTGCCGGGACAGGGTATGGCTACACCTTC. It specifies CSAGTGYGYTF.

The chain links TRBV7-9 to TRBJ1-5; TRBD1 agrees at 11 bases. CDR3 length: 15 amino acids. Trimming cost V 5 bases and J 6 bases; bases outside gene matches: 6. Germline CDR1 reads SEHNR; CDR2 reads FQNEAQ (reference sequence). The DNA for the CDR3 is TGTGCCAGCAGCCCCGGACAGGGGGCCATTCAGCCCCAGCATTTT. The encoded protein is CASSPGQGAIQPQHF.

This chain links TRBV4-1 with TRBJ1-6; possibly TRBD1 for D (5 bases). Between the trimmed V and J ends, which lost 0 bases and 8 bases, there was a span of 11 bases. CDR1 is MGHRA, CDR2 YSYEKL, per germline. This CDR3 is built from 15 residues. Here the CDR3 DNA reads TGCGCCAGCAGCCAAGAAGGCGCACAGGATTCACCCCTCCACTTT. Amino acids: CASSQEGAQDSPLHF.

In regard to this clone: The junction does not match germline at one end; this may be a read error. This chain links TRBV6-1 with TRBJ2-1, with 10 bases matching TRBD2. The CDR3 loop spans 16 amino acids. Germline V gene sequence: CDR1 MNHNS, CDR2 SASEGT. CDR3 in amino acids: CASCEAGGGSYNEQFF. The CDR3 nucleotides read TGTGCCAGCTGTGAAGCGGGGGGGGGCTCCTACAATGAGCAGTTCTTC.

This rearrangement joins TRBV20-1 to TRBJ1-3; D is undetermined. V gave up 6 bases and J gave up 3 bases, with 6 bases separating them. The V gene's germline CDR1 is DFQATT and CDR2 SNEGSKA (reference sequence). The CDR3 is 11 amino acids. CDR3 region: CSAINGNTIYF. The CDR3 DNA reads as TGCAGTGCCATTAATGGAAACACCATATATTTT.

A remark on this clone: Other nucleotide sequences from this sample produce the same CDR3. The chain combines TRBV2 with TRBJ1-3; D is uncertain. V dropped 0 bases and J dropped 0 bases, with 3 bases sitting between them. There are 14 residues in the CDR3. The germline gives CDR1 SNHLY, CDR2 FYNNEI. The CDR3 loop is CASSEATSGNTIYF. In DNA form, the CDR3 reads TGTGCCAGCAGTGAAGCAACCTCTGGAAACACCATATATTTT.

The V gene is TRBV5-1, the J gene TRBJ2-3; 7 positions match TRBD1. The CDR3 covers 14 residues. CDR1 and CDR2 (germline): SGHRS, YFSETQ. Trimming took 4 bases from V and 3 from J; bases not matched to a gene: 5. CDR3: CASSTRTGTDTQYF. DNA for the CDR3: TGCGCCAGCAGCACAAGGACAGGAACAGATACGCAGTATTTT. Together with reference TRBV5-1 and TRBJ2-3, the CDR3 gives the full variable domain: KAGVTQTPRYLIKTRGQQVTLSCSPISGHRSVSWYQQTPGQGLQFLFEYFSETQRNKGNFPGRFSGRQFSNSRSEMNVSTLELGDSALYLCASSTRTGTDTQYFGPGTRLTVL.